These 5 T cell receptor beta chains share one sample of origin, sequenced in a study of shared clonotypes between healthy human individuals. TCRdb keeps only in-frame clones here, not all; method: immunoSEQ multiplex PCR. The sample gives around 2,000,000 clones, about 95% of which show up once; 1.2% is in the top ten. CD8 cells classed as naive were CD45RO-negative and positively selected for CCR7, excluding terminally differentiated effector memory CD45RA+ cells. The specimen was naive CD8+ T cells sorted from blood. Source of these receptors: a man aged 18 to 35 in good health.

V is TRBV4-1 and J is TRBJ1-1, with D possibly matching TRBD1 (6 bases). The CDR3 runs 14 residues. Trimming removed 4 bases at V and 7 bases at J, with 16 bases between. The germline V gene encodes CDR1 MGHRA and CDR2 YSYEKL. The CDR3 reads CASSPRTGADEAFF. DNA for the CDR3: TGCGCCAGCAGCCCACGAACGGGGGCGGATGAAGCTTTCTTT.

V and J are TRBV9 and TRBJ2-7, with 9 bases identical to TRBD1. V trimming: 4 bases; J trimming: 4 bases; junction bases outside the gene matches: 6. Germline V gene data show CDR1 as SGDLS and CDR2 as YYNGEE. This CDR3 region has 14 residues. The CDR3, as DNA: TGTGCCAGCAGCACAGGGGGCTTGTTGTACGAGCAGTACTTC. Its protein is CASSTGGLLYEQYF.

The chain uses TRBV7-8 and TRBJ1-2; TRBD1 matches 7 bases. From germline, CDR1 is SGHVS and CDR2 FQNEAQ. The CDR3 runs to 17 residues. J was trimmed by 0 bases and V by 1 base; bases with no gene match: 8. CDR3 loop: CASSLGSGTDSNYGYTF. The DNA for the CDR3 is TGTGCCAGCAGCTTAGGGTCCGGGACAGACTCTAACTATGGCTACACCTTC.

This chain connects TRBV4-3 to TRBJ2-1, with 10 bases that match TRBD1. The germline gives CDR1 LGHNA, CDR2 YSLEER. Trimming at V came to 3 bases and at J to 3 bases, leaving 8 bases not matched to a gene. The CDR3 has 17 residues. The CDR3 DNA is TGCGCCAGCAGCCAGGACCTCCGGACAGGGGGCTACAATGAGCAGTTCTTC. It encodes CASSQDLRTGGYNEQFF.

The chain links TRBV13 to TRBJ2-2; 8 bases are shared with TRBD2. The CDR3 contains 16 residues. Unmatched junction bases numbered 8, after V lost 4 bases and J lost 4 bases. CDR1 is PRHDT and CDR2 is FYEKMQ in the germline V gene (reference sequence). CDR3 sequence reads: CASSYEAGVATGELFF. CDR3 DNA sequence: TGTGCCAGCAGCTACGAAGCGGGAGTTGCCACCGGGGAGCTGTTTTTT.